Shown below are 19 T cell receptor beta chains from a single sample sequenced in a study of blood T cell repertoires in COVID-19. Repertoires were generated with immunoSEQ multiplex PCR, while TCRdb's copy carries only in-frame clones and drops some. The profile covers some 160,000 clones, with approximately 91% appearing a single time and about 4.9% taken by the ten largest. Sequencing was performed on peripheral blood. The origin of the receptors is a man between 18 and 29 years old with COVID-19, enrolled during active disease.

As to this clone: The junction departs from germline at one end; a sequencing error may be responsible. This chain connects TRBV9 to TRBJ1-2; 7 nucleotides match TRBD1. The germline V gene encodes CDR1 SGDLS and CDR2 YYNGEE. The CDR3 consists of 9 residues. CDR3 in amino acids: CASSPDRPF. The CDR3 coding sequence is TGTGCCAGCAGCCCGGACAGGCCCTTC. Variable domain in full (rest from reference TRBV9 and TRBJ1-2): DSGVTQTPKHLITATGQRVTLRCSPRSGDLSVYWYQQSLDQGLQFLIQYYNGEERAKGNILERFSAQQFPDLHSELNLSSLELGDSALYFCASSPDRPFGSGTRLTVV.

This clone was seen once. V is TRBV27 and J is TRBJ2-1; 8 bases agree with TRBD1. The junction had 10 bases not matched to a gene; V was cut back by 2 bases and J by 10 bases. Germline V gives CDR1 MNHEY, CDR2 SMNVEV (reference sequence). The CDR3 extends over 15 amino acids. CDR3 sequence (DNA): TGTGCCAGCAGTTTAGCGGGACAGGCCGGCGGGGAGCAGTTCTTC. It encodes CASSLAGQAGGEQFF.

As regards this clone: Other DNA sequences within the sample encode an identical CDR3. This sequence joins TRBV7-9 and TRBJ1-1; D not certain. Germline CDR1 reads SEHNR; CDR2 reads FQNEAQ (reference sequence). This CDR3 has 11 residues. With 5 bases removed from V and 4 bases from J, the gap between germline ends came to 5 bases. Here the CDR3 DNA reads TGTGCCAGCAGCCCGGGCACTGAAGCTTTCTTT. Residues: CASSPGTEAFF.

J is TRBJ1-6 and V is TRBV19, with 8 bases identical to TRBD1. The CDR3 is 12 amino acids. Looked up from germline, CDR1 is LNHDA and CDR2 is SQIVND (reference sequence). The ends lost 10 bases at V and 10 bases at J; junction bases unmatched: 6. The CDR3 DNA follows: TGTGCCACACGGACAGGGAGATCACCCCTCCACTTT. Protein sequence: CATRTGRSPLHF.

A few counts support this clone. The chain joins TRBV2 to TRBJ1-2; TRBD1 agrees at 12 bases. V shed 6 bases and J 8 bases; nucleotides not matched to a gene: 7. The CDR3 contains 14 residues. Germline-derived CDR1 and CDR2 are SNHLY and FYNNEI. CDR3 sequence (DNA): TGTGCCAGCAGGTCGGGGACAGGGGGCTGGGGCTACACCTTC. Its protein product is CASRSGTGGWGYTF.

The chain links TRBV5-1 to TRBJ2-7, with 7 nucleotides matching TRBD2. The CDR3 consists of 17 residues. Germline V CDR1 and CDR2: SGHRS, YFSETQ. The trim removed 0 bases at V and 0 bases at J, leaving 9 bases unmatched. The CDR3 sequence is CASSLVSSGSSSYEQYF. For the CDR3, the DNA is TGCGCCAGCAGCTTGGTGTCTAGCGGTAGTAGCTCCTACGAGCAGTACTTC.

V gene TRBV15 combines with J gene TRBJ2-5; D is possibly TRBD2 (5 bases). In germline, CDR1 is LNHNV, CDR2 YYDKDF (reference sequence). The CDR3 runs 11 residues. V lost 5 bases to trimming and J lost 7 bases, with 8 bases between them. CDR3 in DNA: TGTGCCACCAGCCGTGGAGGGACCCAGTACTTC. This translates into CATSRGGTQYF. Full variable domain (outside the CDR3, taken from reference TRBV15 and TRBJ2-5): DAMVIQNPRYQVTQFGKPVTLSCSQTLNHNVMYWYQQKSSQAPKLLFHYYDKDFNNEADTPDNFQSRRPNTSFCFLDIRSPGLGDTAMYLCATSRGGTQYFGPGTRLLVL.

Details on this clone: At one end the junction does not follow the germline gene, possibly because of a read error. The chain combines TRBV4-3 with TRBJ1-4; no definite D call. Germline assignment: CDR1 LGHNA and CDR2 YSLEER. This CDR3 is built from 17 residues. CDR3 DNA sequence: TGCGCCAGCAGCCAAGATGGGCACTACCAAGTCGGGGAAAAACTGCTTTTT. It translates to CASSQDGHYQVGEKLLF.

This chain uses TRBV18 with TRBJ2-7; tentatively, D is TRBD2 (5 bases). Germline V gene sequence: CDR1 KGHSH, CDR2 LQKENI. This CDR3 region has 18 residues. V was cut by 2 bases and J by 3 bases, with 23 bases left in between. CDR3 sequence: CASSPEGGFQNVYYEQYF. In DNA form, the CDR3 reads TGTGCCAGCTCACCAGAGGGTGGCTTCCAAAATGTCTACTACGAGCAGTACTTC. Using reference TRBV18 and TRBJ2-7 for the parts outside the CDR3, the full variable domain is NAGVMQNPRHLVRRRGQEARLRCSPMKGHSHVYWYRQLPEEGLKFMVYLQKENIIDESGMPKERFSAEFPKEGPSILRIQQVVRGDSAAYFCASSPEGGFQNVYYEQYFGPGTRLTVT.

The V call is TRBV28, the J call TRBJ1-1; D not resolved. V lost 3 bases and J 8 bases, leaving 7 bases between the germline ends. The CDR3 is made up of 11 amino acids. In germline, CDR1 is MDHEN, CDR2 SYDVKM. The CDR3 DNA reads TGTGCCAGCAGTTTTTCGGGAGAAGCTTTCTTT. It yields the protein CASSFSGEAFF.

The chain recombines TRBV20-1 with TRBJ2-7; D call uncertain. This CDR3 is built from 11 residues. Germline loops: CDR1 DFQATT, CDR2 SNEGSKA (reference sequence). Trimming took 5 bases from V and 3 from J, leaving 8 bases between them. CDR3 amino acids: CSALTVYEQYF. For the CDR3, the DNA is TGCAGTGCTCTGACTGTCTACGAGCAGTACTTC.

This chain connects TRBV5-5 to TRBJ2-1; 9 bases are shared with TRBD2. This CDR3 has 16 residues. The J segment lost 4 bases and the V segment lost 6 bases, leaving 11 bases of the junction unmatched. CDR1 is SGHKS and CDR2 is YYEKEE in the germline V gene (reference sequence). For the CDR3, the DNA is TGTGCCAGCATCGGAGGAGCGGGAGGTGATTACAATGAGCAGTTCTTC. Translation gives CASIGGAGGDYNEQFF.

This rearrangement joins TRBV9 to TRBJ1-3, with 9 bases aligning to TRBD1. Germline V gene data show CDR1 as SGDLS and CDR2 as YYNGEE. V lost 3 bases to trimming and J lost 4 bases; unmatched junction nucleotides: 8. The CDR3 sequence is 16 residues long. The CDR3 spells CASSARTGVKGNTIYF. In DNA form, the CDR3 reads TGTGCCAGCAGCGCCCGGACAGGGGTGAAAGGAAACACCATATATTTT. Variable domain in full (rest from reference TRBV9 and TRBJ1-3): DSGVTQTPKHLITATGQRVTLRCSPRSGDLSVYWYQQSLDQGLQFLIQYYNGEERAKGNILERFSAQQFPDLHSELNLSSLELGDSALYFCASSARTGVKGNTIYFGEGSWLTVV.

This clone appeared once. The J gene is TRBJ1-5, the V gene TRBV6-2 or TRBV6-3; D is perhaps TRBD1 (6 bases). This CDR3 is 14 amino acids long. Germline CDR1 is MNHEY and CDR2 is SVGEGT. Deletions cut 6 bases from V and 6 bases from J, with 15 bases between. CDR3 loop: CASSAGTGSQPQHF. CDR3 coding DNA: TGTGCCAGCAGCGCCGGTACAGGGAGTCAGCCCCAGCATTTT.

The V and J genes are TRBV25-1 and TRBJ2-3; the D gene is possibly TRBD1 (5 bases). Germline-derived CDR1 and CDR2 are MGHDK and SYGVNS. The V gene lost 6 bases and the J gene lost 4 bases, with 11 bases spanning the gap. CDR3 length: 13 residues. CDR3 sequence: CASSQTVADTQYF. In nucleotides, the CDR3 is TGTGCCAGCAGCCAGACAGTAGCAGATACGCAGTATTTT.

The chain joins TRBV6-4 to TRBJ2-1; the match to TRBD2 covers 9 bases. Per the germline V gene, CDR1 is MRHNA and CDR2 is SNTAGT. The length of the CDR3 is 13 residues. V gave up 5 bases and J gave up 9 bases; unmatched junction bases: 5. CDR3 residues: CASSPSGMGEQFF. The CDR3 DNA reads TGTGCCAGCAGTCCTAGCGGGATGGGTGAGCAGTTCTTC.

This chain connects TRBV29-1 to TRBJ2-1, with TRBD2 matching 9 bases. Trimming cost V 4 bases and J 4 bases; bases outside gene matches: 5. CDR3 size: 14 residues. Per the germline V gene, CDR1 is SQVTM and CDR2 is ANQGSEA. The CDR3 region has the DNA TGCAGCGTTGCCCAGCTAGCGGGATACAATGAGCAGTTCTTC. This gives the protein CSVAQLAGYNEQFF.

The rearrangement joins TRBV24-1 to TRBJ2-1, with D perhaps matching TRBD1 (6 bases). The CDR3 extends over 14 amino acids. The germline gives CDR1 KGHDR, CDR2 SFDVKD. V was clipped by 4 bases and J by 5 bases, with 11 bases between them. CDR3 coding DNA: TGTGCCACCAGTGACTTGGGACACGACAATGAGCAGTTCTTC. It translates to CATSDLGHDNEQFF.

This clone appeared a single time. The rearrangement joins TRBV19 to TRBJ2-2; perhaps TRBD1 as D (7 bases). The germline CDR1 and CDR2 sequences are LNHDA and SQIVND (reference sequence). This CDR3 has 17 residues. V lost 7 bases, J lost 7 bases, and 25 bases lay in between. DNA of the CDR3: TGTGCCAGTACCCTTTACGGAGGGGGCGGATTTGTCGGGGAGCTGTTTTTT. Amino acids: CASTLYGGGGFVGELFF.